The source of this T cell receptor (beta chain) is a study of blood T cell repertoires in COVID-19. At the level of the study: The United States, Italy and Spain were the sources of the acute and convalescent COVID-19 samples. T cells, B-cell-depleted T cells, or PBMCs provided the cDNA or gDNA that served as material.

The data were produced by immunoSEQ multiplex PCR, yet TCRdb's version contains in-frame clones alone and is incomplete. The table records approximately 190,000 clones, around 80% of them present only once. J gave up 6 bases and V 6 bases, and 7 bases lay outside the gene matches. The CDR3 is 14 amino acids. Germline values: CDR1 MNHEY, CDR2 SMNVEV (reference sequence). Specimen: peripheral blood. The origin of this receptor is a man in his thirties or forties with active or convalescent COVID-19. The chain recombines TRBV27 with TRBJ2-1; 8 positions agree with TRBD1. CDR3 sequence: CASSPGTGINEQFF. In DNA, the CDR3 is TGTGCCAGCAGCCCAGGGACAGGCATCAATGAGCAGTTCTTC.